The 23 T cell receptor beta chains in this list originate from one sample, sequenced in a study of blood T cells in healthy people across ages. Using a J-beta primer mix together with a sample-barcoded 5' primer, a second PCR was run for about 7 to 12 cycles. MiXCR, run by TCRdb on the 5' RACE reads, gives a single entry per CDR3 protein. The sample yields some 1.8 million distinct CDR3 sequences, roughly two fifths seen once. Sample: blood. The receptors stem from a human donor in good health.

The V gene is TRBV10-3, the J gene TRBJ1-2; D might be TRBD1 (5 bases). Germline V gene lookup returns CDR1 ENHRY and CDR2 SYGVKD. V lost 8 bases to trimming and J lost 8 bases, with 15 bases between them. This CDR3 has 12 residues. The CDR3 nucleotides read TGTGCCATCGGGCAGGGCGTCTACGGCTACACCTTC. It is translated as CAIGQGVYGYTF.

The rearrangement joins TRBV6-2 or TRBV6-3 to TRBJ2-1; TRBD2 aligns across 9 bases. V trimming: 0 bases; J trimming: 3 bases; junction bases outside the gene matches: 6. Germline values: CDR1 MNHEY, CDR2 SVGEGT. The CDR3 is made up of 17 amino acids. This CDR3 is CASSYSGVAGVYNEQFF. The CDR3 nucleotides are TGTGCCAGCAGTTACTCGGGGGTAGCGGGAGTCTACAATGAGCAGTTCTTC.

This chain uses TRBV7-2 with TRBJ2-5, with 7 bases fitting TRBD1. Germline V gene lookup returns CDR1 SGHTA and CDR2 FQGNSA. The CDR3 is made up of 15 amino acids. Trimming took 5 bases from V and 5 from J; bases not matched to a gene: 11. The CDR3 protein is CASSLRTGDYETQYF. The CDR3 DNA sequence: TGTGCCAGCAGCCTAAGGACAGGTGATTACGAGACCCAGTACTTC.

This chain's CDR3 is CASRGDPYGYTF. The CDR3 bases are TGTGCCAGCAGAGGGGATCCCTATGGCTACACCTTC. V and J are TRBV7-2 and TRBJ1-2, with a tentative D call TRBD1 (5 bases). Germline V gene lookup returns CDR1 SGHTA and CDR2 FQGNSA. The length of the CDR3 is 12 residues. V lost 6 bases to trimming and J lost 4 bases, with 9 bases between them. The full variable domain, with the rest looked up from reference TRBV7-2 and TRBJ1-2, is GAGVSQSPSNKVTEKGKDVELRCDPISGHTALYWYRQSLGQGLEFLIYFQGNSAPDKSGLPSDRFSAERTGGSVSTLTIQRTQQEDSAVYLCASRGDPYGYTFGSGTRLTVV.

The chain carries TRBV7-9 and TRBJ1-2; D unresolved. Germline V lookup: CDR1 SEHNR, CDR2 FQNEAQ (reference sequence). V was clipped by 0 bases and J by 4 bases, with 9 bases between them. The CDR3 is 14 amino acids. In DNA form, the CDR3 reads TGTGCCAGCAGCTTAGCAGACCGATTCTATGGCTACACCTTC. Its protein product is CASSLADRFYGYTF.

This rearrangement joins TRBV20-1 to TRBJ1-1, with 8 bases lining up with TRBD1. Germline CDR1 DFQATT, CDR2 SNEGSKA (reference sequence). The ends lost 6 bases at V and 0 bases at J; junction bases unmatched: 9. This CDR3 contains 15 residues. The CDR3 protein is CSAPPGGSVNTEAFF. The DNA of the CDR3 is TGCAGTGCCCCACCAGGGGGCTCGGTGAACACTGAAGCTTTCTTT.

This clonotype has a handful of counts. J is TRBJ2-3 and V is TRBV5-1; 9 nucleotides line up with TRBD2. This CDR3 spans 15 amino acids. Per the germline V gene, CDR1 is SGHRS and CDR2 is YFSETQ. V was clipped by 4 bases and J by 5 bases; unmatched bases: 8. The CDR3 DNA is TGCGCCAGCAGCCCCCAGACTAGCGGCCAAGATACGCAGTATTTT. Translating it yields CASSPQTSGQDTQYF.

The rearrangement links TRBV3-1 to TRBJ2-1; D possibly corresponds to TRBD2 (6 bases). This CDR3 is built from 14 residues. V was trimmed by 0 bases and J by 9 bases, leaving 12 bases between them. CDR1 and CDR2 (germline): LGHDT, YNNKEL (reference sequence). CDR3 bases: TGTGCCAGCAGCCAAGATGTAGCCGGGGGTGAGCAGTTCTTC. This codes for CASSQDVAGGEQFF.

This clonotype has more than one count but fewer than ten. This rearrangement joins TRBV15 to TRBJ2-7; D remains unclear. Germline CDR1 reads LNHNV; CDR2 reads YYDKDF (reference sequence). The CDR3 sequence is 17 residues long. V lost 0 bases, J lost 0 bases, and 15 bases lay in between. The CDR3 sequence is CATSRDLVQQSSYEQYF. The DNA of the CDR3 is TGTGCCACCAGCAGAGATCTCGTACAGCAGAGCTCCTACGAGCAGTACTTC.

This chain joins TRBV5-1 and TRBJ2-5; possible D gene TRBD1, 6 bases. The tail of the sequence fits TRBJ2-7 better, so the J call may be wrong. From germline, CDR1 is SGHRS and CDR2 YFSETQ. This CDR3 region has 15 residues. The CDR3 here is CASSLRWDTTHEQYF. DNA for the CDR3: TGCGCCAGCAGCTTGCGATGGGACACTACCCACGAGCAGTACTTC.

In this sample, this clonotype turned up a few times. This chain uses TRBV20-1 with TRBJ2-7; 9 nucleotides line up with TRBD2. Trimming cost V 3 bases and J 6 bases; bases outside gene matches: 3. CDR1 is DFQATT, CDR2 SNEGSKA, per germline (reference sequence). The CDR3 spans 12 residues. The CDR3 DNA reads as TGCAGTGCTAGTAAACTAGCGGGCGAGCAGTACTTC. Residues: CSASKLAGEQYF.

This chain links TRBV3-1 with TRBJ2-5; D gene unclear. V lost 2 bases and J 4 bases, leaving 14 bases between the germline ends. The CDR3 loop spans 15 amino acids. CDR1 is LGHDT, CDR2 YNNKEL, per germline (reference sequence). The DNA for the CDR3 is TGTGCCAGCAGCCAACGGCAACACGGCTTAGAGACCCAGTACTTC. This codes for CASSQRQHGLETQYF.

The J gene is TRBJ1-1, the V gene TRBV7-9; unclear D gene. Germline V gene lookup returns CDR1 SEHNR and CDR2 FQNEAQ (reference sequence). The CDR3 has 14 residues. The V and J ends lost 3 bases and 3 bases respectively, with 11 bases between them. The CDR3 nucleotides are TGTGCCAGCAGCTTTTTTACTAAGGACACTGAAGCTTTCTTT. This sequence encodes CASSFFTKDTEAFF.

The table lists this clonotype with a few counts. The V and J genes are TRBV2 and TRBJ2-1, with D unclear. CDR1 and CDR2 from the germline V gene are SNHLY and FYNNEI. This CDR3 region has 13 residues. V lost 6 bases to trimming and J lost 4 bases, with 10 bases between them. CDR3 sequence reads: CASSPTRYNEQFF. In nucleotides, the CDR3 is TGTGCCAGCAGCCCGACCCGATACAATGAGCAGTTCTTC.

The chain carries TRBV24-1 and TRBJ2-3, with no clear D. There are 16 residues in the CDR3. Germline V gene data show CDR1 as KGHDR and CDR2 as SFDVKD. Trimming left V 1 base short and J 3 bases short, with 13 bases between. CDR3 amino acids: CATSDFKGLRTDTQYF. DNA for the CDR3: TGTGCCACCAGTGATTTTAAGGGTCTACGGACAGATACGCAGTATTTT.

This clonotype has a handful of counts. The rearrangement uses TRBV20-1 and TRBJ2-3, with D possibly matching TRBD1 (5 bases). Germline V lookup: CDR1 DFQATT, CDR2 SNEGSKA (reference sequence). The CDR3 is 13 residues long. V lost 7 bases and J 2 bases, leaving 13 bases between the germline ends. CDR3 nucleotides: TGCAGTGTAACCCAGGGAAACACAGATACGCAGTATTTT. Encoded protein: CSVTQGNTDTQYF.

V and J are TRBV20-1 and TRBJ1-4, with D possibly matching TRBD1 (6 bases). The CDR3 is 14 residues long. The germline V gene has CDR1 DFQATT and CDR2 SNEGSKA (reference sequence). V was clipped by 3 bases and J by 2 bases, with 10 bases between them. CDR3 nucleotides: TGCAGTGCTAGTTCCGGGGGCACTAATGAAAAACTGTTTTTT. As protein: CSASSGGTNEKLFF.

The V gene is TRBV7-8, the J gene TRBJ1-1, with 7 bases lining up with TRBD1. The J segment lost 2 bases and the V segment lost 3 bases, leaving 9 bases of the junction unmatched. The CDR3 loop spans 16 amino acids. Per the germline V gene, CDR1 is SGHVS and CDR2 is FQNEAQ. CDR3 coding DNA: TGTGCCAGCAGCTTGGGGACAGCTCTCCAAAACACTGAAGCTTTCTTT. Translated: CASSLGTALQNTEAFF.

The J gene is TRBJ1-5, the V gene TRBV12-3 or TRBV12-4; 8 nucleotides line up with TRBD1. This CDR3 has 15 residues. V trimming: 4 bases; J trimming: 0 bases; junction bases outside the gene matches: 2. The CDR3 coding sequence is TGTGCCAGCAGTTCGGGACAGGATAGCAATCAGCCCCAGCATTTT. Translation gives CASSSGQDSNQPQHF.

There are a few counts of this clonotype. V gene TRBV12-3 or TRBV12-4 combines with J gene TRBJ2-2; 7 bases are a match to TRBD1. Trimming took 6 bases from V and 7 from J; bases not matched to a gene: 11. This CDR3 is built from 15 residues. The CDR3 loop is CASSAREGADGELFF. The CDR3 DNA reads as TGTGCCAGCAGCGCTCGAGAGGGGGCGGACGGGGAGCTGTTTTTT.

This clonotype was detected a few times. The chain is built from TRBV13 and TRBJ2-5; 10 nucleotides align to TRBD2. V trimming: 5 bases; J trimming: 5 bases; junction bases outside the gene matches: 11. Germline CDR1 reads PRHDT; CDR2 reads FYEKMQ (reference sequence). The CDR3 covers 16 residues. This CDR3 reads CASSPSGTSDRETQYF. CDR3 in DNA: TGTGCCAGCAGCCCCTCCGGGACTAGCGATCGGGAGACCCAGTACTTC.

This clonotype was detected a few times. CDR3 residues: CSARPSTGGSHEQYF. Here the CDR3 DNA reads TGCAGTGCCCGCCCCTCGACAGGGGGTAGTCACGAGCAGTACTTC. The genes are TRBV20-1 and TRBJ2-7, with TRBD1 matching over 9 bases. J gave up 5 bases and V 6 bases, and 14 bases lay outside the gene matches. The CDR3 runs 15 residues. Looked up from germline, CDR1 is DFQATT and CDR2 is SNEGSKA (reference sequence).

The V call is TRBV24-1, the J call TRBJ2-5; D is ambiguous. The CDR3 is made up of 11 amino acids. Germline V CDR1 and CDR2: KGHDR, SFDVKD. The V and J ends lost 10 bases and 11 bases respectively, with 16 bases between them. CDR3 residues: CATGLNYEQYF. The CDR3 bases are TGTGCCACGGGCCTGAACTATGAGCAGTACTTC.